One and the same sample provided the 10 T cell receptor beta chains below, sequenced in a study of T cell changes during pregnancy in multiple sclerosis. Sequencing was performed with immunoSEQ multiplex PCR; in TCRdb, only in-frame clones are kept and a portion is missing. This table has 40,000 or so clones, around 93% appearing once. The starting material was CD8+ T cells from peripheral blood mononuclear cells, obtained before pregnancy. The receptors shown here come from a female donor with multiple sclerosis, enrolled in a pregnancy study.

The J gene is TRBJ2-1, the V gene TRBV11-2, with D perhaps matching TRBD1 (6 bases). The CDR3 runs 17 residues. Looked up from germline, CDR1 is SGHAT and CDR2 is FQNNGV. V lost 3 bases and J 9 bases, leaving 24 bases between the germline ends. CDR3 nucleotides: TGTGCCAGCAGCTTTCTCCGGTGGGGGCTTTCAAAGGGTGAGCAGTTCTTC. Protein sequence: CASSFLRWGLSKGEQFF.

This clone was observed a single time. The genes are TRBV7-3 and TRBJ2-2, with 10 nucleotides matching TRBD1. This CDR3 is built from 14 residues. CDR1 and CDR2 (germline): SGHTA, FQGTGA. J gave up 6 bases and V 2 bases, and 0 bases lay outside the gene matches. In nucleotides, the CDR3 is TGTGCCAGCAGCTTAGGGACAGGGGCCGGGGAGCTGTTTTTT. It specifies CASSLGTGAGELFF.

The J gene is TRBJ2-3, the V gene TRBV5-4; 8 positions match TRBD2. The CDR3 length is 15 residues. Germline trimming cut 0 bases from V and 5 bases from J; bases unmatched to any gene: 5. Looked up from germline, CDR1 is SGHNT and CDR2 is YYREEE (reference sequence). The CDR3 DNA follows: TGTGCCAGCAGCTTGGGGACTAGCCAGTTAGATACGCAGTATTTT. Amino acids: CASSLGTSQLDTQYF.

This chain uses TRBV7-9 with TRBJ1-3, with D hard to call. V gave up 1 base and J gave up 4 bases, with 8 bases separating them. Germline V gene sequence: CDR1 SEHNR, CDR2 FQNEAQ (reference sequence). There are 14 residues in the CDR3. CDR3 bases: TGTGCCAGCAGCTTAGAACCTGCGGGAAACACCATATATTTT. It specifies CASSLEPAGNTIYF.

This clone was observed a handful of times. The rearrangement uses TRBV30 and TRBJ1-5; D might be TRBD1 (5 bases). The CDR3 consists of 13 residues. V was pared by 2 bases and J by 4 bases, with 9 bases between. The germline gives CDR1 GTSNPN, CDR2 SVGIG (reference sequence). The CDR3 sequence is CAWSIGGNQPQHF. For the CDR3, the DNA is TGTGCCTGGAGTATCGGGGGTAATCAGCCCCAGCATTTT.

The genes are TRBV21-1 and TRBJ1-1; the DNA was not compared with TRBD1, the D call given in the table. TRBV21-1 is recorded as a pseudogene. This CDR3 spans 16 amino acids. The CDR3 bases are TGTGCCAGCAGCTTTAGATACCGGGACAGGGTCCCTGAAGCTTTCTTT. This codes for CASSFRYRDRVPEAFF.

The gene calls are TRBV7-8 and TRBJ1-5; D is undetermined. The V gene's germline CDR1 is SGHVS and CDR2 FQNEAQ. With 1 base removed from V and 4 bases from J, the gap between germline ends came to 11 bases. The CDR3 totals 15 residues. The CDR3 sequence is CASSLDTSVNQPQHF. The CDR3 region has the DNA TGTGCCAGCAGCTTAGATACGTCAGTGAATCAGCCCCAGCATTTT. The complete variable domain, with remaining parts taken from reference TRBV7-8 and TRBJ1-5, reads GAGVSQSPRYKVAKRGQDVALRCDPISGHVSLFWYQQALGQGPEFLTYFQNEAQLDKSGLPSDRFFAERPEGSVSTLKIQRTQQEDSAVYLCASSLDTSVNQPQHFGDGTRLSIL.

In regard to this clone: Other DNA sequences in this specimen translate into the identical CDR3. The chain employs TRBV7-9 and TRBJ2-3; D not certain. Trimming took 5 bases from V and 3 from J, leaving 3 bases between them. CDR3 length equals 11 residues. Germline CDR1 and CDR2: SEHNR and FQNEAQ (reference sequence). The CDR3: CASSLTDTQYF. In nucleotides, the CDR3 is TGTGCCAGCAGCCTGACAGATACGCAGTATTTT.

The J gene is TRBJ1-1, the V gene TRBV30; maybe TRBD1 (5 bases). The CDR3 totals 16 residues. Trimming cost V 2 bases and J 2 bases, with 18 bases left between them. Germline assignment: CDR1 GTSNPN and CDR2 SVGIG (reference sequence). The CDR3 loop reads CAWSTGRVVLNTEAFF. In DNA, the CDR3 is TGTGCCTGGAGTACGGGCAGGGTAGTTCTTAACACTGAAGCTTTCTTT.

As for this clone: A read error may account for a junction end that differs from germline. In nucleotides, the CDR3 is TGCAAGACTAGCGGGGGGTCCAATGAGCAGTTCTTC. Protein product: CKTSGGSNEQFF. The J gene is TRBJ2-1, the V gene TRBV7-8; TRBD2 matches 13 bases. The germline V gene encodes CDR1 SGHVS and CDR2 FQNEAQ. The CDR3 has 12 amino acids.